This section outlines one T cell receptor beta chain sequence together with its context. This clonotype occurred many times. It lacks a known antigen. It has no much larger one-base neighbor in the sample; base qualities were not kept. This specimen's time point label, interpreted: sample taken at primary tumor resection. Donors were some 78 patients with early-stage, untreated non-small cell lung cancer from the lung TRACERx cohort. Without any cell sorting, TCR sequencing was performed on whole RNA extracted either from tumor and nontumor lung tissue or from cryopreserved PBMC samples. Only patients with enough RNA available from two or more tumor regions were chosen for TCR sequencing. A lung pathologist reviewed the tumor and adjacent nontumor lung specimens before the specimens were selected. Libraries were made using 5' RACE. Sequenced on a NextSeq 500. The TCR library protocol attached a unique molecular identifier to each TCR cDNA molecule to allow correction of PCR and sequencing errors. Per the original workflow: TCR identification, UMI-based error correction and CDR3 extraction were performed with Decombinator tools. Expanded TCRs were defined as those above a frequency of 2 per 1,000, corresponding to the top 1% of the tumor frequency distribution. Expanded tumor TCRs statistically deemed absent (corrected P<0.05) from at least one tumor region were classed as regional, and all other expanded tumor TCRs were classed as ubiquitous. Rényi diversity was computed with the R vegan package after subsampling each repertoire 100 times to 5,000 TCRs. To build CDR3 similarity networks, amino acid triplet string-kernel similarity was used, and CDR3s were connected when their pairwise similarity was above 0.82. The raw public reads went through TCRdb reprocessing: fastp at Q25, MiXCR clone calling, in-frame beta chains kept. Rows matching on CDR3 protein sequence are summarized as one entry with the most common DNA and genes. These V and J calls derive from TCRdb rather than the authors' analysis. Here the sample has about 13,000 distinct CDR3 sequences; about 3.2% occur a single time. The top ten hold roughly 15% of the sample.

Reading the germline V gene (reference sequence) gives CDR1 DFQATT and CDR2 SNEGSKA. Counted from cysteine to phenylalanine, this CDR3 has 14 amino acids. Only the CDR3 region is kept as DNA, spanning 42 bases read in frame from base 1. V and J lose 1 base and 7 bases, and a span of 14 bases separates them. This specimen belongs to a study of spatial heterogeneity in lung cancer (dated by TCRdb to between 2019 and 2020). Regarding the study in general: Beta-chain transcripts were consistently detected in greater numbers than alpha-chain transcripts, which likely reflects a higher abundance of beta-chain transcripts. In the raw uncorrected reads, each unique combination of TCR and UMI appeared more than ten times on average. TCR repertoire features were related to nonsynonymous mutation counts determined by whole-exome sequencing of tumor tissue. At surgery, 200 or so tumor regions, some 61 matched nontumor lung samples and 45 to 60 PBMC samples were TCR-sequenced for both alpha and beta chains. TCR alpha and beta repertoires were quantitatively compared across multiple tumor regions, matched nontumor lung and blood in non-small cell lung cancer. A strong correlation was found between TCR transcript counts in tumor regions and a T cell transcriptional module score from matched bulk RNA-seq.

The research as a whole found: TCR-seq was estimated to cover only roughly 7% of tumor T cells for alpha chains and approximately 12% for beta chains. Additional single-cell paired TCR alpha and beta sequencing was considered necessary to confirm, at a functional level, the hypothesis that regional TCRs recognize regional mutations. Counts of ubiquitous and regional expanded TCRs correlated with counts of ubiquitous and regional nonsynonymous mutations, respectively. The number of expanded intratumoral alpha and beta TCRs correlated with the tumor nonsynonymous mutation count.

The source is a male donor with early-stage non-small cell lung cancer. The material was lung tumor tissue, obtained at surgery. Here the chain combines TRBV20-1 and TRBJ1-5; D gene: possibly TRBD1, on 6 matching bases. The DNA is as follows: TGCAGTGCTAGAGTTGGGACACGGGGCCAGCCCCAGCATTTT. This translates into CSARVGTRGQPQHF.